Listed below are T cell receptor beta chains from one sample, sequenced in a study of T cell responses to AZD1222 COVID-19 vaccine. Method: immunoSEQ multiplex PCR; TCRdb's copy keeps in-frame clones and lacks some. The sample lists about 270,000 clones, almost 95% occurring once. Sequencing was performed on peripheral blood, taken 28 days after the second AZD1222 dose. These receptors originate from an adult who received the AZD1222 COVID-19 vaccine. Both conserved end residues are part of each CDR3. D genes are given only for firm matches. Clone size is not always given. Where it is, it says once, few, many or a class for expanded clones.

J gene	clone size	V gene	D gene	CDR3 protein	CDR3 DNA
TRBJ2-7	-	TRBV14	-	CASSHAPGRGYYEQYF	TGTGCCAGCAGCCATGCCCCGGGCCGAGGATACTACGAGCAGTACTTC
TRBJ2-7	-	TRBV5-1	-	CASSFGTQGGEQYF	TGCGCCAGCAGCTTCGGGACTCAGGGGGGTGAGCAGTACTTC
TRBJ2-7	-	TRBV13	-	CASSLEGHYEQYF	TGTGCCAGCAGCCTCGAGGGACATTACGAGCAGTACTTC
TRBJ2-3	-	TRBV19	-	CASSIEQGTDTQYF	TGTGCCAGTAGTATAGAACAGGGCACAGATACGCAGTATTTT
TRBJ2-1	-	TRBV29-1	-	CSVGQRLAYNEQFF	TGCAGCGTTGGGCAGCGTCTGGCCTACAATGAGCAGTTCTTC
TRBJ1-1	-	TRBV5-4	TRBD1	CASSLVGQGYTEAFF	TGTGCCAGCAGCTTGGTCGGACAGGGGTACACTGAAGCTTTCTTT
TRBJ1-5	-	TRBV1	-	CTSRPQPQHF	TGCACCAGCCGACCTCAGCCCCAGCATTTT
TRBJ2-1	once	TRBV23-1	TRBD2	CASSPRGREGLNEQFF	TGCGCCAGCAGCCCCCGGGGACGGGAGGGCCTCAATGAGCAGTTCTTC
TRBJ2-1	-	TRBV18	-	CASSLIPIPPYNEQFF	TGTGCCAGCTCACTAATCCCTATCCCCCCTTACAATGAGCAGTTCTTC
TRBJ1-6	-	TRBV25-1	-	CASSELSSYNSPLHF	TGTGCCAGCAGTGAATTGAGCTCCTATAATTCACCCCTCCACTTT
TRBJ2-1	-	TRBV10-2	-	CASRDGGRNEQFF	TGCGCCAGCAGAGACGGGGGTCGGAATGAGCAGTTCTTC
TRBJ1-2	once	TRBV28	-	CASSLRDPGSYTF	TGTGCCAGCAGTCTCCGGGACCCGGGGAGCTACACCTTC
TRBJ2-4	-	TRBV11-2	-	CASSLGEHKNIQYF	TGTGCCAGCAGCTTAGGGGAACACAAAAACATTCAGTACTTC
TRBJ1-1	-	TRBV9	-	CASSSSDMNTEAFF	TGTGCCAGCAGCTCCAGTGATATGAACACTGAAGCTTTCTTT
TRBJ2-3	-	TRBV5-1	-	CASSLGRGGTDTQYF	TGCGCCAGCAGCTTGGGCCGGGGTGGAACAGATACGCAGTATTTT
TRBJ1-6	once	TRBV7-2	TRBD1	CASSSRQGRSPLHF	TGTGCCAGCAGCTCCCGACAGGGAAGATCACCCCTCCACTTT
TRBJ1-1	-	TRBV7-9	-	CASSLDRTNTEAFF	TGTGCCAGCAGCTTAGACAGGACGAACACTGAAGCTTTCTTT
TRBJ2-5	-	TRBV18	TRBD1	CASSPGTGGRETQYF	TGTGCCAGCTCACCGGGGACAGGGGGGCGAGAGACCCAGTACTTC
TRBJ1-2	few	TRBV7-9	TRBD1	CASSAPGQGGYGYTF	TGTGCCAGCAGCGCACCGGGACAGGGGGGATATGGCTACACCTTC
TRBJ2-7	-	TRBV3-1/TRBV3-2	-	CASSQGEIYEQYF	TGTGCCAGCAGCCAAGGTGAGATATACGAGCAGTACTTC
TRBJ1-1	-	TRBV9	-	CASSVQGAIMNTEAFF	TGTGCCAGCAGCGTCCAGGGCGCGATAATGAACACTGAAGCTTTCTTT
TRBJ1-1	-	TRBV7-6	-	CASTRAFF	TGTGCCAGCACCCGGGCTTTCTTT
TRBJ1-1	-	TRBV19	-	CASSLGWTEAFF	TGTGCCAGTAGTCTGGGGTGGACTGAAGCTTTCTTT
TRBJ1-5	-	TRBV28	-	CASSSAQDWGNQPQHF	TGTGCCAGCAGTTCCGCTCAGGACTGGGGCAATCAGCCCCAGCATTTT
TRBJ2-7	-	TRBV19	-	CASSEGWSSYEQYF	TGTGCCAGTAGTGAGGGTTGGAGCTCCTACGAGCAGTACTTC
TRBJ2-7	-	TRBV4-1	-	CASSQGDLGRQAYEQYF	TGCGCCAGCAGCCAAGGGGATTTGGGTCGCCAAGCCTACGAGCAGTACTTC
TRBJ2-3	-	TRBV5-6	TRBD2	CASRWSGRATDTQYF	TGTGCCAGCAGGTGGAGCGGGAGAGCCACAGATACGCAGTATTTT